The 14 T cell receptor beta chains given below trace back to one sample, sequenced in a study of naive and memory T cell subsets. An equimolar mix of two oligonucleotides served as the beta constant-region primer for TRBC1 and TRBC2. Four rounds of PCR amplified the ligated cDNA using nested alpha and beta constant-region primers plus SP2. TCRdb itself ran the UMI-ligation and nested PCR reads through MiXCR, one entry per CDR3 protein. The data hold 8,500 to 10,000 distinct CDR3 sequences, with around 5.5% observed a single time. What was sequenced was CD4+ TEMRA cells from blood. Stated subset: effector memory re-expressing CD45RA, CD45RA+ CD27-. All receptors come from a human donor in good health.

The table lists this clonotype with many counts. The genes are TRBV29-1 and TRBJ1-2; 7 nucleotides agree with TRBD1. The CDR3 extends over 14 amino acids. The V gene's germline CDR1 is SQVTM and CDR2 ANQGSEA. J gave up 5 bases and V 2 bases, and 8 bases lay outside the gene matches. The CDR3 sequence: CSVEWGTAGYGYTF. In DNA, the CDR3 is TGCAGCGTTGAATGGGGGACAGCTGGATATGGCTACACCTTC.

This clonotype was observed many times. This rearrangement joins TRBV6-6 to TRBJ2-3, with D unresolved. Germline V gives CDR1 MNHNY, CDR2 SVGAGI (reference sequence). The ends were cut back, 3 bases at V and 6 bases at J, with 13 bases in the middle. CDR3 length equals 14 residues. The CDR3 sequence is CASSYGQERDTQYF. The CDR3 nucleotides are TGTGCCAGCAGTTATGGCCAGGAGAGGGATACGCAGTATTTT.

This clonotype was counted ten times or more. The chain combines TRBV20-1 with TRBJ2-3; D call uncertain. The germline V gene has CDR1 DFQATT and CDR2 SNEGSKA (reference sequence). Trimming took 2 bases from V and 2 from J, leaving 11 bases between them. The CDR3 is 14 amino acids. CDR3 in DNA: TGCAGTGCTAGACCCAAGGTCAACACAGATACGCAGTATTTT. This translates into CSARPKVNTDTQYF.

V gene TRBV24-1 combines with J gene TRBJ2-1; 11 bases are shared with TRBD2. Per the germline V gene, CDR1 is KGHDR and CDR2 is SFDVKD. V trimming: 3 bases; J trimming: 7 bases; junction bases outside the gene matches: 13. The CDR3 has 18 amino acids. This CDR3 is CATSDPTGDSGGGNEQFF. As DNA, the CDR3 is TGTGCCACCAGTGATCCCACCGGCGATAGCGGGGGGGGGAATGAGCAGTTCTTC.

This clonotype was detected many times. The chain carries TRBV5-4 and TRBJ1-1; D not resolved. Trimming removed 5 bases from V and 1 base from J, with 9 bases in between. CDR3 length equals 13 residues. Per germline, CDR1 SGHNT and CDR2 YYREEE (reference sequence). CDR3 sequence reads: CASSRTENTEAFF. For the CDR3, the DNA is TGTGCCAGCAGTCGAACAGAGAACACTGAAGCTTTCTTT.

This clonotype was seen more than once but under ten times. This chain connects TRBV5-1 to TRBJ2-4; D remains unclear. The germline V and J ends were trimmed by 0 bases and 2 bases, with 9 bases remaining between them. CDR3 size: 15 residues. Germline values: CDR1 SGHRS, CDR2 YFSETQ. This CDR3 reads CASSLAAATKNIQYF. The DNA for the CDR3 is TGCGCCAGCAGCTTGGCGGCAGCAACCAAAAACATTCAGTACTTC.

In this sample, this clonotype turned up many times. The chain employs TRBV12-3 or TRBV12-4 and TRBJ1-2; no clear D. This CDR3 has 12 amino acids. The V end lost 4 bases, the J end lost 6 bases, and 9 bases lay between the germline ends. The chain's CDR3 is CASSSVSHGYTF. The CDR3 DNA is TGTGCCAGCAGTTCCGTCAGCCATGGCTACACCTTC.

The V gene is TRBV6-9, the J gene TRBJ2-3; D is uncertain. Between the trimmed V and J ends, which lost 5 bases and 5 bases, there was a span of 14 bases. The CDR3 sequence is 14 residues long. Germline lookup yields CDR1 MNHGY and CDR2 SVAAGI. The CDR3 sequence is CASSHPGLRDTQYF. The CDR3 DNA reads TGTGCCAGCAGTCATCCGGGCCTACGAGATACGCAGTATTTT.

This clonotype appeared many times. The chain has TRBV6-2 or TRBV6-3 and TRBJ2-2, with a tentative D call TRBD2 (6 bases). With 2 bases removed from V and 7 bases from J, the gap between germline ends came to 11 bases. Germline V CDR1 and CDR2: MNHEY, SVGEGT. The CDR3 has 14 amino acids. Written as DNA, the CDR3 is TGTGCCAGCAGTTACGGGAGGAGGAGCGGGGAGCTGTTTTTT. It encodes CASSYGRRSGELFF.

This clonotype showed up just a few times. The V and J genes are TRBV24-1 and TRBJ2-1; TRBD1 agrees at 9 bases. The ends lost 5 bases at V and 9 bases at J; junction bases unmatched: 7. The CDR3 spans 14 residues. Germline CDR1 reads KGHDR; CDR2 reads SFDVKD. CDR3: CATSGQGVLVEQFF. The CDR3 DNA sequence: TGTGCCACCAGTGGACAGGGGGTTTTGGTTGAGCAGTTCTTC.

Ten or more counts support this clonotype. This chain joins TRBV11-2 and TRBJ2-5; D remains ambiguous. CDR1 is SGHAT, CDR2 FQNNGV, per germline. The CDR3 totals 12 residues. V lost 0 bases to trimming and J lost 3 bases, with 2 bases between them. The CDR3 is CASSLEEETQYF. The CDR3 bases are TGTGCCAGCAGCTTAGAAGAAGAGACCCAGTACTTC.

This clonotype was seen repeatedly, ten times or more. The rearrangement links TRBV18 to TRBJ2-1, with no clear D. The V end was cut by 3 bases, the J end by 3 bases, with 9 bases between. Germline-derived CDR1 and CDR2 are KGHSH and LQKENI. The length of the CDR3 is 14 residues. This chain's CDR3 is CASSPLTSYNEQFF. The CDR3, as DNA: TGTGCCAGCTCACCCTTGACAAGCTACAATGAGCAGTTCTTC.

The rearrangement links TRBV7-8 to TRBJ2-2; D unclear. Looked up from germline, CDR1 is SGHVS and CDR2 is FQNEAQ. V was cut by 3 bases and J by 8 bases, with 13 bases left in between. The CDR3 extends over 14 amino acids. CDR3 nucleotide sequence: TGTGCCAGCAGCTTGGTTGCGGTCCAGGGGGAGCTGTTTTTT. Protein sequence: CASSLVAVQGELFF.

This clonotype was found many times. The rearrangement uses TRBV29-1 and TRBJ2-1; 12 bases fit TRBD2. Germline V lookup: CDR1 SQVTM, CDR2 ANQGSEA. V shed 6 bases and J 1 base; nucleotides not matched to a gene: 4. The CDR3 length is 15 residues. The DNA for the CDR3 is TGCAGCGTGGGACTAGCGGGTAAATCCTACAATGAGCAGTTCTTC. Its translation is CSVGLAGKSYNEQFF.